Sequencing of this TCR beta chain was carried out in a study of T cell changes during pregnancy in multiple sclerosis. The CDR3 is 16 amino acids. CDR1 and CDR2 (germline): MNHNS, SASEGT. The V segment lost 0 bases and the J segment 1 base; nucleotides outside the gene matches: 5. The repertoire was sequenced with immunoSEQ multiplex PCR; TCRdb's copy has only in-frame clones and lacks some. The data hold roughly 45,000 clones, with about nine tenths observed a single time. The clonotype originates from a female donor in good health, enrolled as a control in a pregnancy study. The sequencing here drew on peripheral blood, taken in the second trimester of pregnancy. The chain is built from TRBV6-1 and TRBJ1-1; 7 bases align to TRBD1. CDR3 protein: CASSEALGGGNTEAFF. The DNA of the CDR3 is TGTGCCAGCAGTGAAGCGCTAGGGGGCGGGAACACTGAAGCTTTCTTT.